What follows are 19 T cell receptor beta chains derived from one specimen sequenced in a study of vaccination and CD4 T cells after COVID-19. Sequencing of the DNA from cultured CD4+ T cells was carried out with the Oncomine TCR Beta short-read assay. TCRdb re-analysed the PCR reads in MiXCR, keeping a single row per CDR3 protein. The sample has 4,900 or so distinct CDR3 sequences; 25% to 30% are singletons. Treatment given: approximately 11-day PBMC culture with coronavirus spike peptide pools or control peptides (ViraFEST assay). Investigators obtained the unexposed donor's CD4+ T cells before the COVID-19 pandemic (2011-2018). These receptors lack a known antigen. The sequenced sample consisted of CD4+ T cells from blood, cultured in vitro. These receptors were collected from a human donor in good health.

The V call is TRBV6-1, the J call TRBJ1-2, with a possible D match to TRBD1 (6 bases). This CDR3 is built from 13 residues. The germline CDR1 and CDR2 sequences are MNHNS and SASEGT. V lost 6 bases and J lost 7, with 15 bases in between. CDR3 sequence reads: CASSSGGGLGYTF. CDR3 coding DNA: TGTGCCAGCAGCTCGGGGGGGGGGCTTGGCTACACCTTC.

The chain is built from TRBV18 and TRBJ1-2; weak D call: TRBD1 (5 bases). This CDR3 has 13 residues. Per germline, CDR1 KGHSH and CDR2 LQKENI. Trimming stripped 3 bases from V and 4 bases from J, with 9 bases between. In DNA form, the CDR3 reads TGTGCCAGCTCACCGGGACCGACCTATGGCTACACCTTC. Translating gives CASSPGPTYGYTF.

The chain couples TRBV2 to TRBJ1-1; TRBD1 matches 7 bases. The J segment lost 11 bases and the V segment lost 7 bases, leaving 16 bases of the junction unmatched. The CDR3 contains 14 residues. The germline gives CDR1 SNHLY, CDR2 FYNNEI. For the CDR3, the DNA is TGTGCCAGCACTGGGATCGCAGGGGGAGTGGATGCTTTCTTT. The encoded protein is CASTGIAGGVDAFF.

The rearrangement uses TRBV24-1 and TRBJ2-1; 11 bases fit TRBD2. This CDR3 is built from 14 residues. V was pared by 9 bases and J by 10 bases, with 10 bases of the junction left unmatched. Per the germline V gene, CDR1 is KGHDR and CDR2 is SFDVKD. The CDR3, as DNA: TGTGCCACCTCACTAGCGGGGGCCCAAGGGGAGCAGTTCTTC. Translating gives CATSLAGAQGEQFF.

The chain combines TRBV6-1 with TRBJ2-3; D is undetermined. This CDR3 spans 13 amino acids. Trimming left V 6 bases short and J 6 bases short, with 13 bases between. The germline gives CDR1 MNHNS, CDR2 SASEGT. The CDR3 loop is CASSAVFSDTQYF. In DNA form, the CDR3 reads TGTGCCAGCAGCGCGGTTTTCTCGGATACGCAGTATTTT.

The chain employs TRBV15 and TRBJ2-1; maybe TRBD2 (5 bases). This CDR3 has 17 residues. V shed 0 bases and J shed 2 bases, with 14 bases lying between them. The germline V gene has CDR1 LNHNV and CDR2 YYDKDF (reference sequence). The CDR3: CATSRDLALAAYNEQFF. The CDR3 coding sequence is TGTGCCACCAGCAGAGATCTAGCATTAGCCGCCTACAATGAGCAGTTCTTC. The whole variable domain, remainder taken from reference TRBV15 and TRBJ2-1, is DAMVIQNPRYQVTQFGKPVTLSCSQTLNHNVMYWYQQKSSQAPKLLFHYYDKDFNNEADTPDNFQSRRPNTSFCFLDIRSPGLGDTAMYLCATSRDLALAAYNEQFFGPGTRLTVL.

The J gene is TRBJ1-1, the V gene TRBV14, with a tentative D call TRBD1 (6 bases). There are 13 residues in the CDR3. CDR1 and CDR2 from the germline V gene are SGHDN and FVKESK. Trimming cost V 6 bases and J 3 bases, with 11 bases left between them. CDR3 loop: CASRRGADTEAFF. The DNA for the CDR3 is TGTGCCAGCAGACGGGGGGCCGACACTGAAGCTTTCTTT.

This clonotype is categorized as medium-sized (0.01 to 0.1%). The chain is built from TRBV6-1 and TRBJ2-5; D is perhaps TRBD2 (5 bases). CDR1 is MNHNS and CDR2 is SASEGT in the germline V gene. V shed 2 bases and J shed 4 bases, with 8 bases lying between them. This CDR3 contains 13 residues. CDR3 sequence reads: CASSEFRGETQYF. CDR3 nucleotide sequence: TGTGCCAGCAGTGAATTTCGGGGAGAGACCCAGTACTTC.

The rearrangement joins TRBV20-1 to TRBJ1-1; D unclear. The CDR3 runs 13 residues. Germline V gene data show CDR1 as DFQATT and CDR2 as SNEGSKA (reference sequence). V gave up 1 base and J gave up 0 bases, with 6 bases separating them. This chain's CDR3 is CSARGSLNTEAFF. CDR3 in DNA: TGCAGTGCTAGAGGTAGTTTGAACACTGAAGCTTTCTTT.

V usage is TRBV9 and J usage is TRBJ2-1; possibly TRBD1 for D (7 bases). The ends were cut back, 3 bases at V and 4 bases at J, with 11 bases in the middle. Germline V gene data show CDR1 as SGDLS and CDR2 as YYNGEE. This CDR3 contains 14 residues. This CDR3 reads CASSGAGQYNEQFF. Here the CDR3 DNA reads TGTGCCAGCAGCGGGGCGGGACAGTACAATGAGCAGTTCTTC.

This clonotype was counted once. The chain recombines TRBV5-4 with TRBJ2-7, with TRBD2 matching over 8 bases. The germline gives CDR1 SGHNT, CDR2 YYREEE (reference sequence). The CDR3 loop spans 14 amino acids. The junction had 1 base not matched to a gene; V was cut back by 2 bases and J by 0 bases. CDR3 in DNA: TGTGCCAGCAGCTTAAGCGGGAGCTCCTACGAGCAGTACTTC. Amino acid sequence: CASSLSGSSYEQYF. Full variable domain (missing parts from reference TRBV5-4 and TRBJ2-7): ETGVTQSPTHLIKTRGQQVTLRCSSQSGHNTVSWYQQALGQGPQFIFQYYREEENGRGNFPPRFSGLQFPNYSSELNVNALELDDSALYLCASSLSGSSYEQYFGPGTRLTVT.

This chain joins TRBV5-6 and TRBJ1-1; 8 positions match TRBD1. This CDR3 has 14 amino acids. V shed 3 bases and J 0 bases; nucleotides not matched to a gene: 1. Germline loops: CDR1 SGHDT, CDR2 YYEEEE. The CDR3 DNA reads TGTGCCAGCAGCTGGACAGGGCTGAACACTGAAGCTTTCTTT. Translated: CASSWTGLNTEAFF.

The chain employs TRBV20-1 and TRBJ2-7; TRBD2 is a possible D gene (5 bases). The germline gives CDR1 DFQATT, CDR2 SNEGSKA (reference sequence). V was trimmed by 4 bases and J by 1 base, leaving 17 bases between them. The length of the CDR3 is 15 residues. In DNA, the CDR3 is TGCAGTGCTATCCCCCTCCGGCGGGCATCCTACGAGCAGTACTTC. Translating it yields CSAIPLRRASYEQYF.

This clonotype was picked up a small number of times. The chain couples TRBV6-5 to TRBJ2-7; no clear D. V dropped 0 bases and J dropped 3 bases, with 15 bases sitting between them. Germline-derived CDR1 and CDR2 are MNHEY and SVGAGI. This CDR3 contains 16 residues. The CDR3 sequence: CASSYSLLGGDYEQYF. CDR3 DNA sequence: TGTGCCAGCAGTTACTCCCTCTTGGGTGGCGACTACGAGCAGTACTTC.

The chain uses TRBV11-3 and TRBJ2-1; the match to TRBD2 covers 10 bases. The CDR3 extends over 14 amino acids. Losses at the gene ends were 5 bases for V and 10 bases for J; bases not matched to a gene: 8. CDR1 is SGHNT and CDR2 is YENEEA in the germline V gene. This CDR3 is CASSQLAGLGEQFF. As DNA, the CDR3 is TGTGCCAGCAGCCAACTAGCGGGGCTGGGAGAGCAGTTCTTC.

This sequence joins TRBV10-3 and TRBJ2-5; D remains unclear. Trimming took 6 bases from V and 0 from J, leaving 8 bases between them. The CDR3 is made up of 13 amino acids. Germline lookup yields CDR1 ENHRY and CDR2 SYGVKD. Here the CDR3 reads CAISGQNQETQYF. Written as DNA, the CDR3 is TGTGCCATCAGCGGGCAGAACCAAGAGACCCAGTACTTC.

The J gene is TRBJ2-1, the V gene TRBV20-1; 8 nucleotides agree with TRBD2. V was pared by 6 bases and J by 3 bases, with 7 bases of the junction left unmatched. The CDR3 is 14 amino acids. Germline V gives CDR1 DFQATT, CDR2 SNEGSKA (reference sequence). This CDR3 reads CSARPAGDYNEQFF. CDR3 nucleotide sequence: TGCAGTGCCCGGCCAGCGGGGGACTACAATGAGCAGTTCTTC.

The chain uses TRBV5-1 and TRBJ1-3; no reliable D call. Deletions cut 0 bases from V and 0 bases from J, with 4 bases between. Germline loops: CDR1 SGHRS, CDR2 YFSETQ. The CDR3 spans 14 residues. The CDR3 is CASSLENSGNTIYF. In nucleotides, the CDR3 is TGCGCCAGCAGCTTGGAGAACTCTGGAAACACCATATATTTT.

The rearrangement uses TRBV29-1 and TRBJ1-2, with TRBD1 as a possible D gene (6 bases). Germline lookup yields CDR1 SQVTM and CDR2 ANQGSEA. The CDR3 covers 14 residues. V was shortened by 2 bases and J by 2 bases, with 12 bases between the two germline ends. The CDR3, as DNA: TGCAGCGTTGAAACCGGGACACCAAACTATGGCTACACCTTC. Translation: CSVETGTPNYGYTF.